One T cell receptor (beta chain) is described in this entry. What it binds is unknown. One base away lies a much larger clone, so this may be a sequencing read error. A second roughly 6 to 11 cycle PCR used barcoded and J-beta primers. Every sample produced at least 2.5 million CDR3-containing paired-end reads. Each CDR3 protein gets one entry after TCRdb re-called the 5' RACE reads with MiXCR. The sample records over 600,000 distinct CDR3 sequences, around half being singletons. This CDR3 contains 15 residues. This entry is derived from a study of blood T cells in healthy people across ages. General observations from the study: Diversity was higher, and naive CD4+ cells more numerous, in long-lived donors than in aged donors. Naive T cell percentage strongly correlated with TCR beta diversity. It was not possible, with unsorted PBMCs, to conclusively compare naive and antigen-experienced cells.

Specimen: blood. The sequence was collected from an elderly man in good health. V is TRBV12-3 or TRBV12-4 and J is TRBJ2-5, with D perhaps assigned TRBD1 or TRBD2 (6 bases each). The CDR3 sequence is CAGSPIGGGRETQYF. Written as DNA, the CDR3 is TGTGCCGGCAGCCCGATTGGAGGGGGGCGAGAGACCCAGTACTTC.